This T cell receptor (beta chain) appears in the sequencing data of a study of T cells in Graves' hyperthyroidism and ophthalmopathy. The investigators amplified TCR beta CDR3 regions from RNA transcripts. TCR CDR3 underwent first-round RT-PCR with the HTBI primer set. One entry per CDR3 protein results from TCRdb running MiXCR on the multiplex PCR reads. The profile shows hundreds of thousands of distinct CDR3 sequences, approximately 15% of them singletons. Hyperthyroidism, newly diagnosed and lasting under 2 months, affected patients aged 18 to 65. Pregnant or lactating patients were excluded, as were those with uncontrolled infection or other autoimmune disease. The blood sample was taken at first hyperthyroidism diagnosis, before any ophthalmopathy symptoms. Study outcomes and limitations: With a median lead of about six months before onset, the model predicted ophthalmopathy.

The germline gives CDR1 SGHTA, CDR2 FQGTGA. The length of the CDR3 is 17 residues. The ends lost 5 bases at V and 2 bases at J; junction bases unmatched: 13. In this sample, this clonotype turned up many times. Its antigen is as yet unknown. V is TRBV7-3 and J is TRBJ2-3, with 7 positions matching TRBD2. This sequence originates from a woman younger than 45 with Graves' hyperthyroidism that later progressed to Graves' ophthalmopathy. Input material: blood. The CDR3 DNA follows: TGTGCCAGCAGCCCTAACGGGCGACTAGCCGTCACAGATACGCAGTATTTT. Translating it yields CASSPNGRLAVTDTQYF. The whole variable domain, remainder taken from reference TRBV7-3 and TRBJ2-3, is GAGVSQTPSNKVTEKGKYVELRCDPISGHTALYWYRQSLGQGPEFLIYFQGTGAADDSGLPNDRFFAVRPEGSVSTLKIQRTERGDSAVYLCASSPNGRLAVTDTQYFGPGTRLTVL.